Presented here are 25 T cell receptor beta chains from one specimen sequenced in a study of monozygotic twins with inflammatory bowel disease. With the 5' RACE reads reprocessed, TCRdb shows one record per CDR3 protein and no DNA. This listing includes hundreds of thousands of distinct CDR3 sequences. Sequencing was done on a sample of blood. The source is a human donor with ulcerative colitis or Crohn's disease, or a healthy co-twin of an affected twin (not recorded which).

V gene TRBV27 combines with J gene TRBJ1-4; TCRdb reports TRBD1, a call that lacks DNA to check it against. The CDR3 length is 17 residues. Germline CDR1 and CDR2: MNHEY and SMNVEV (reference sequence). CDR3 sequence: CASSPGQYWGSNEKLFF.

The gene calls are TRBV5-1 and TRBJ1-6; TCRdb designates TRBD1, a call that cannot be tested without DNA. Germline V gene lookup returns CDR1 SGHRS and CDR2 YFSETQ. This CDR3 region has 15 residues. The CDR3 sequence: CASSRGQVLDSPLHF. Complete variable domain (other parts from reference TRBV5-1 and TRBJ1-6): KAGVTQTPRYLIKTRGQQVTLSCSPISGHRSVSWYQQTPGQGLQFLFEYFSETQRNKGNFPGRFSGRQFSNSRSEMNVSTLELGDSALYLCASSRGQVLDSPLHFGNGTRLTVT.

The chain uses TRBV5-1 and TRBJ1-1. CDR1 and CDR2 from the germline V gene are SGHRS and YFSETQ. This CDR3 is built from 14 residues. The CDR3 region is CASSLSLRDTEAFF.

This chain uses TRBV7-8 with TRBJ2-1; TCRdb designates TRBD1, a call that cannot be tested without DNA. CDR1 is SGHVS and CDR2 is FQNEAQ in the germline V gene. CDR3 size: 14 residues. The CDR3 loop is CASSLVTGSNEQFF.

The chain has TRBV11-2 and TRBJ1-4. The CDR3 sequence is 16 residues long. CDR1 and CDR2 (germline): SGHAT, FQNNGV. CDR3 sequence: CASSWGGASTNEKLFF.

V gene TRBV7-2 combines with J gene TRBJ1-3. This CDR3 comprises 13 residues. The germline V gene has CDR1 SGHTA and CDR2 FQGNSA. The CDR3 loop is CASSPTVGNIIYF.

The rearrangement links TRBV5-1 to TRBJ2-7; there is no DNA to check the TCRdb D call of TRBD1. There are 15 residues in the CDR3. Germline CDR1 SGHRS, CDR2 YFSETQ. Here the CDR3 reads CASSLVGTKQYEQYF. Full variable domain (rest looked up from reference TRBV5-1 and TRBJ2-7): KAGVTQTPRYLIKTRGQQVTLSCSPISGHRSVSWYQQTPGQGLQFLFEYFSETQRNKGNFPGRFSGRQFSNSRSEMNVSTLELGDSALYLCASSLVGTKQYEQYFGPGTRLTVT.

V is TRBV6-1 and J is TRBJ1-1; TCRdb returns TRBD1, unconfirmable since there is no DNA. Germline assignment: CDR1 MNHNS and CDR2 SASEGT. CDR3 size: 11 residues. CDR3 amino acids: CATWGYTEAFF.

The V and J genes are TRBV6-5 and TRBJ2-7. Germline V lookup: CDR1 MNHEY, CDR2 SVGAGI. The CDR3 length is 16 residues. The CDR3 is CASSYELRSQTYEQYF.

The chain couples TRBV5-1 to TRBJ2-3. Germline assignment: CDR1 SGHRS and CDR2 YFSETQ. CDR3 length equals 15 residues. The chain's CDR3 is CASSSGHPSTDTQYF.

V usage is TRBV20-1 and J usage is TRBJ1-1; TCRdb lists TRBD1, though no DNA is available to test this call. The CDR3 totals 16 residues. Germline CDR1 and CDR2: DFQATT and SNEGSKA (reference sequence). The CDR3: CSATPLLDIRDTEAFF.

The chain links TRBV20-1 to TRBJ2-7. The CDR3 length is 13 residues. The germline V gene has CDR1 DFQATT and CDR2 SNEGSKA (reference sequence). The CDR3 loop reads CSARRTASYEQYF.

The gene calls are TRBV7-9 and TRBJ2-5. The CDR3 contains 15 residues. Germline CDR1 reads SEHNR; CDR2 reads FQNEAQ (reference sequence). The CDR3 here is CASSPIFGREETQYF.

This chain links TRBV12-3 or TRBV12-4 with TRBJ2-7; no DNA is available, so the TRBD2 call from TCRdb remains unchecked. This CDR3 comprises 14 residues. CDR3 loop: CASSLGLLMYEQYF.

V gene TRBV12-3 or TRBV12-4 combines with J gene TRBJ2-2; TCRdb calls TRBD1, which cannot be checked without DNA. The CDR3 runs to 17 residues. CDR3 sequence reads: CASSNVRDRRYTGELFF.

This sequence joins TRBV27 and TRBJ1-1. Germline V gene lookup returns CDR1 MNHEY and CDR2 SMNVEV (reference sequence). The CDR3 is 14 residues long. This CDR3 is CASGRSYGGTEAFF.

The chain couples TRBV12-3 or TRBV12-4 to TRBJ2-3; TCRdb returns TRBD2, unconfirmable since there is no DNA. The CDR3 covers 15 residues. The chain's CDR3 is CASSGLAGNRDTQYF.

The chain links TRBV12-3 or TRBV12-4 to TRBJ1-5. The CDR3 contains 14 residues. This CDR3 is CASSFYPSNQPQHF.

The chain has TRBV10-3 and TRBJ2-1. Germline V lookup: CDR1 ENHRY, CDR2 SYGVKD. The CDR3 covers 12 residues. The CDR3 reads CAISQSNNEQFF.

J is TRBJ1-1 and V is TRBV5-1; there is no DNA to check the TCRdb D call of TRBD1. This CDR3 contains 16 residues. CDR1 is SGHRS, CDR2 YFSETQ, per germline. The CDR3 protein is CASSLEPGTGNTEAFF.

This chain connects TRBV28 to TRBJ1-1; TCRdb returns TRBD1, unconfirmable since there is no DNA. This CDR3 region has 14 residues. Germline V gene sequence: CDR1 MDHEN, CDR2 SYDVKM. The CDR3 loop reads CASSSRTGLQAAFF.

The rearrangement joins TRBV6-5 to TRBJ1-2; absent DNA, TCRdb's TRBD1 call cannot be checked. Germline CDR1 and CDR2: MNHEY and SVGAGI. CDR3 length: 15 residues. This chain's CDR3 is CASSYTPGEDYGYTF.

The chain combines TRBV29-1 with TRBJ2-1; TCRdb outputs TRBD2, but without DNA this stays unchecked. This CDR3 comprises 16 residues. Germline V gene lookup returns CDR1 SQVTM and CDR2 ANQGSEA. CDR3 amino acids: CSVDLAGAASYNEQFF.

The rearrangement joins TRBV20-1 to TRBJ1-3; TCRdb calls TRBD1, which cannot be checked without DNA. Germline V gene sequence: CDR1 DFQATT, CDR2 SNEGSKA (reference sequence). CDR3 size: 14 residues. The CDR3 sequence is CSAEGTGAIKAIYF.

The chain links TRBV3-1 to TRBJ2-2. The CDR3 consists of 14 residues. Germline V gives CDR1 LGHDT, CDR2 YNNKEL (reference sequence). This CDR3 reads CASSQQGFSGELFF.